This paragraph reports one T cell receptor (beta chain). TCRdb processed the 5' RACE reads anew with MiXCR; each CDR3 protein has one entry. Of 1.5 million to 2 million distinct CDR3 sequences listed, about 30% are singletons. The data were obtained in a study of identical twins. The germline gives CDR1 MNHEY, CDR2 SMNVEV (reference sequence). V lost 6 bases to trimming and J lost 5 bases; unmatched junction nucleotides: 6. There are 14 residues in the CDR3. The clonotype was recovered from a newborn girl in good health. The V call is TRBV27, the J call TRBJ2-5, with 10 nucleotides matching TRBD1. The sample taken for sequencing was cord blood. CDR3 nucleotides: TGTGCCAGCAGCCGCGGGACAGGGGTGGAGACCCAGTACTTC. Translating gives CASSRGTGVETQYF.